These 19 T cell receptor beta chains came from one sample sequenced in a study of cytomegalovirus exposure and HLA in healthy donors. Measured with immunoSEQ multiplex PCR; TCRdb has only the in-frame clones, and not every one. The sample has over 100,000 clones; roughly 86% are singletons. Sequencing used PBMCs. Receptors originate from a man aged 25 to 40 in good health and CMV-seronegative.

V and J are TRBV27 and TRBJ2-7, with TRBD1 matching over 7 bases. After removal of 3 bases from V and 0 bases from J, the junction contained 5 bases not matched to a gene. From germline, CDR1 is MNHEY and CDR2 SMNVEV (reference sequence). The CDR3 totals 15 residues. CDR3 sequence: CASSLVGQVSYEQYF. Here the CDR3 DNA reads TGTGCCAGCAGTTTGGTCGGACAGGTCTCCTACGAGCAGTACTTC.

V usage is TRBV6-5 and J usage is TRBJ1-4, with D possibly TRBD1 on 6 matching bases. CDR3 length: 13 amino acids. Trimming stripped 8 bases from V and 7 bases from J, with 14 bases between. Germline V gene sequence: CDR1 MNHEY, CDR2 SVGAGI. The CDR3 region is CASGGGGGEKLFF. The CDR3 coding sequence is TGTGCCAGCGGGGGAGGGGGTGGTGAAAAACTGTTTTTT.

This rearrangement joins TRBV10-2 to TRBJ1-2; tentative D call: TRBD1 (5 bases). The CDR3 is 14 amino acids. CDR1 and CDR2 (germline): WSHSY, SAAADI. Trimming cost V 2 bases and J 0 bases, with 7 bases left between them. The CDR3 DNA is TGCGCCAGCAGTGAGAACAGGCCTAACTATGGCTACACCTTC. Translation gives CASSENRPNYGYTF.

The chain employs TRBV11-2 and TRBJ1-5; D remains unclear. This CDR3 has 15 residues. The V end was cut by 1 base, the J end by 0 bases, with 7 bases between. Germline V gives CDR1 SGHAT, CDR2 FQNNGV. The CDR3 here is CASSLGAASNQPQHF. The CDR3 DNA follows: TGTGCCAGCAGCTTAGGGGCAGCTAGCAATCAGCCCCAGCATTTT.

The rearrangement links TRBV14 to TRBJ1-2; D is unclear. Germline loops: CDR1 SGHDN, CDR2 FVKESK. Trimming removed 1 base from V and 4 bases from J, with 10 bases in between. The CDR3 contains 14 residues. The DNA of the CDR3 is TGTGCCAGCAGCCAAGGCCAGGCGCGCTATGGCTACACCTTC. This encodes CASSQGQARYGYTF. The entire variable domain, with the rest obtained from reference TRBV14 and TRBJ1-2, is as follows: EAGVTQFPSHSVIEKGQTVTLRCDPISGHDNLYWYRRVMGKEIKFLLHFVKESKQDESGMPNNRFLAERTGGTYSTLKVQPAELEDSGVYFCASSQGQARYGYTFGSGTRLTVV.

Relative to its sample, this clone is medium-sized. This chain joins TRBV27 and TRBJ1-1; D gene uncertain. V shed 5 bases and J shed 10 bases, with 20 bases lying between them. Germline V lookup: CDR1 MNHEY, CDR2 SMNVEV (reference sequence). The CDR3 consists of 14 residues. The chain's CDR3 is CASSPYGAGVGAFF. The CDR3 DNA reads as TGTGCCAGCAGTCCCTATGGTGCCGGGGTGGGAGCTTTCTTT.

The chain has TRBV12-2 and TRBJ2-2; the DNA was not used to check the table's D call, TRBD2. TRBV12-2 represents a pseudogene. CDR3 length equals 14 residues. The DNA for the CDR3 is TGTGCAAGTCGCTTGGGGGAGCGGGAAATGGAGCTGTTTTTT. Translation gives CASRLGEREMELFF.

The CDR3 sequence is CASSQSEGQGDHTDTQYF. The CDR3 DNA is TGCGCCAGCAGTCAATCCGAGGGACAGGGGGACCACACAGATACGCAGTATTTT. The chain has TRBV23-1 and TRBJ2-3; 11 nucleotides agree with TRBD1. Being an ORF, TRBV23-1 has a function that is uncertain. The V and J ends lost 0 bases and 2 bases, in that order; junction bases with no gene match: 7. The CDR3 has 18 amino acids.

The rearrangement links TRBV11-2 to TRBJ2-7, with D unresolved. The CDR3 consists of 15 residues. The germline CDR1 and CDR2 sequences are SGHAT and FQNNGV. V shed 5 bases and J shed 2 bases, with 16 bases lying between them. The CDR3 here is CASSRTTGQTYEQYF. In nucleotides, the CDR3 is TGTGCCAGCAGCCGAACCACTGGGCAGACCTACGAGCAGTACTTC.

The CDR3 is CASSQDSRGGKLFF. The CDR3 DNA is TGCGCCAGCAGCCAAGATTCGCGGGGCGGAAAACTGTTTTTT. The chain has TRBV4-3 and TRBJ1-4; perhaps TRBD1 as D (5 bases). CDR1 and CDR2 from the germline V gene are LGHNA and YSLEER. The CDR3 is 14 residues long. V was shortened by 0 bases and J by 10 bases, with 12 bases between the two germline ends.

V is TRBV12-5 and J is TRBJ2-1, with D perhaps TRBD1 (5 bases). The V and J ends lost 1 base and 3 bases respectively, with 7 bases between them. The CDR3 loop spans 14 amino acids. Per the germline V gene, CDR1 is LGHNT and CDR2 is FRNRAP. The CDR3 here is CASGLGQSYNEQFF. Here the CDR3 DNA reads TGTGCTAGTGGTTTGGGACAGAGCTACAATGAGCAGTTCTTC.

J is TRBJ2-1 and V is TRBV9; the match to TRBD1 covers 7 bases. Per the germline V gene, CDR1 is SGDLS and CDR2 is YYNGEE. CDR3 length: 12 residues. Trimming removed 3 bases from V and 10 bases from J; junction bases left unmatched: 4. CDR3 loop: CASSAQDREQFF. CDR3 nucleotides: TGTGCCAGCAGCGCCCAGGACAGGGAGCAGTTCTTC.

This clone was picked up one time. This chain uses TRBV18 with TRBJ2-1; TRBD1 aligns across 8 bases. In germline, CDR1 is KGHSH, CDR2 LQKENI. The CDR3 is 14 residues long. The ends lost 3 bases at V and 6 bases at J; junction bases unmatched: 4. The CDR3 DNA sequence: TGTGCCAGCTCACCTTTGGACAGGGTCAATGAGCAGTTCTTC. Translated, it gives CASSPLDRVNEQFF.

This clone has just one count. The chain has TRBV9 and TRBJ1-2; D gene ambiguous. The germline gives CDR1 SGDLS, CDR2 YYNGEE. The ends were cut back, 4 bases at V and 9 bases at J, with 13 bases in the middle. The CDR3 extends over 12 amino acids. The CDR3 bases are TGTGCCAGCAGCCCCCAGGTAGTAAGCTACACCTTC. This codes for CASSPQVVSYTF.

This chain joins TRBV21-1 and TRBJ1-1; the table's D gene call, TRBD1, was not cross checked with the DNA. TRBV21-1 is designated a pseudogene. The CDR3 is 18 residues long. The CDR3 DNA reads TGTGCCAGCAGCAAAGGGGCCGAGATACCGGCCAAGAACACTGAAGCTTTCTTT. Residues: CASSKGAEIPAKNTEAFF.

This chain connects TRBV2 to TRBJ1-5; weak D call: TRBD1 (5 bases). The CDR3 length is 15 residues. Trimming took off 6 bases at V and 0 bases at J, with 12 bases between the two ends. Germline values: CDR1 SNHLY, CDR2 FYNNEI. In DNA, the CDR3 is TGTGCCAGCAGGGCTCCGGGGGTTAGCAATCAGCCCCAGCATTTT. As protein: CASRAPGVSNQPQHF.

A single count supports this clone. The genes are TRBV19 and TRBJ2-7; TRBD1 aligns across 7 bases. CDR3 length: 15 residues. Looked up from germline, CDR1 is LNHDA and CDR2 is SQIVND (reference sequence). V was clipped by 4 bases and J by 0 bases; unmatched bases: 6. The CDR3 is CASSTWTGLSYEQYF. CDR3 nucleotide sequence: TGTGCCAGTAGTACATGGACAGGCCTCTCCTACGAGCAGTACTTC.

This clone was counted once. The rearrangement links TRBV5-1 to TRBJ2-7; 14 bases are a match to TRBD2. Germline CDR1 SGHRS, CDR2 YFSETQ. V gave up 2 bases and J gave up 3 bases; unmatched junction bases: 10. This CDR3 has 18 residues. This CDR3 reads CASSFRTSGGQHGYEQYF. The CDR3 DNA is TGCGCCAGCAGCTTCCGGACTAGCGGGGGGCAACACGGCTACGAGCAGTACTTC.

The rearrangement joins TRBV9 to TRBJ2-7; D perhaps matches TRBD2 (5 bases). V lost 3 bases to trimming and J lost 4 bases, with 14 bases between them. CDR3 size: 14 residues. The germline gives CDR1 SGDLS, CDR2 YYNGEE. CDR3 nucleotides: TGTGCCAGCAGCGCCGGGGTGTCCAGGTACGAGCAGTACTTC. Its translation is CASSAGVSRYEQYF.